This TCR beta chain was documented in a study of CD8 T cells in Susac syndrome. Overall study: When blood was drawn, patients with Susac syndrome were on intravenous immunoglobulin alone, on corticosteroids, or therapy-naive.

Sequencing of TCR beta, carried out with a high-throughput approach, was applied to CD8+ and CD4+ T cells from the blood. From germline, CDR1 is SGHDT and CDR2 YYEEEE. The CDR3 contains 14 residues. Trimming stripped 2 bases from V and 5 bases from J, with 13 bases between. cDNA came from around 0.54 to 1 ug RNA primed by random hexamers. A multiplex approach, immunoSEQ multiplex PCR, amplified TCR beta CDR3 across 54 Vbeta and 13 Jbeta. TCRdb independently ran MiXCR on the immunoSEQ multiplex PCR reads; one entry per CDR3 protein. The table lists some 99,000 distinct CDR3 sequences, roughly 94% of them singletons, with 0.3% in the top ten.

The chain employs TRBV5-6 and TRBJ1-1; D possibly corresponds to TRBD1 (5 bases). The sample taken for sequencing was CD4+ T cells from PBMCs. This TCR was recovered from a human donor with Susac syndrome. The CDR3 DNA follows: TGTGCCAGCAGCTTTGGGGCAGAGGCGACTGAAGCTTTCTTT. It specifies CASSFGAEATEAFF.